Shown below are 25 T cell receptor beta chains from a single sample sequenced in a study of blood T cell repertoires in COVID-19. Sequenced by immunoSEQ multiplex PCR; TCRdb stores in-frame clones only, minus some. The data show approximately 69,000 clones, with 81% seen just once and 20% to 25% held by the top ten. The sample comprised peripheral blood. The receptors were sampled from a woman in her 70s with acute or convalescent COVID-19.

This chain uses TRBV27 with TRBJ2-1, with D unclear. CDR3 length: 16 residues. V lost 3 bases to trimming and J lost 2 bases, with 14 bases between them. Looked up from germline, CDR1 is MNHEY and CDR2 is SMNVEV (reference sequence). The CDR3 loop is CASSFSTRGAYNEQFF. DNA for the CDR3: TGTGCCAGCAGTTTCTCAACTCGCGGCGCCTACAATGAGCAGTTCTTC.

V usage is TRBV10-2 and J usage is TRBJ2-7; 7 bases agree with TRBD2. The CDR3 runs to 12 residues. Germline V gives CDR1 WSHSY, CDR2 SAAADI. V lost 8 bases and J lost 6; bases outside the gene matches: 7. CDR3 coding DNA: TGCGCCAGCTCGGGTTCGGGGGGCGAGCAGTACTTC. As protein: CASSGSGGEQYF.

In DNA form, the CDR3 reads TGCGCCAGCAGCCCTGGGGGGGTAGGAAACACCATATATTTT. It specifies CASSPGGVGNTIYF. V and J are TRBV5-1 and TRBJ1-3, with D possibly matching TRBD1 (5 bases). Germline CDR1 and CDR2: SGHRS and YFSETQ. Trimming left V 4 bases short and J 4 bases short, with 12 bases between. This CDR3 has 14 amino acids.

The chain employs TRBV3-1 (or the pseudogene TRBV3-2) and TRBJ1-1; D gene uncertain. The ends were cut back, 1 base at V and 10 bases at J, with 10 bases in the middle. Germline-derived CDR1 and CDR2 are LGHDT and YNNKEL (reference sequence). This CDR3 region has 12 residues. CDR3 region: CASSQGRGGAFF. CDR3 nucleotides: TGTGCCAGCAGCCAAGGTCGGGGAGGAGCTTTCTTT.

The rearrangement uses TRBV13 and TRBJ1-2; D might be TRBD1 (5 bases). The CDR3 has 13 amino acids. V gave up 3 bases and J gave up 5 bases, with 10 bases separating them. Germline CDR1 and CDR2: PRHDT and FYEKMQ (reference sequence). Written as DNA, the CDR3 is TGTGCCAGCAGCTTGAACAGGCAATATGGCTACACCTTC. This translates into CASSLNRQYGYTF.

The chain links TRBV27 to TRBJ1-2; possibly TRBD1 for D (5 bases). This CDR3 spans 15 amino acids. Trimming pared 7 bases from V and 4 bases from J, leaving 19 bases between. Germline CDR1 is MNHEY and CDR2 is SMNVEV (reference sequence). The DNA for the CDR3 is TGTGCCAGCATTGGCTCAGGGATAAGGGGCTATGGCTACACCTTC. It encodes CASIGSGIRGYGYTF.

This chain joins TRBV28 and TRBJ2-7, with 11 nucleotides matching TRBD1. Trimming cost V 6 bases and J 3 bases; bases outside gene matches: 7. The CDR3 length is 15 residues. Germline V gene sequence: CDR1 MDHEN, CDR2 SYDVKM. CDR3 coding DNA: TGTGCCAGCAGCTCAACCGGGACAGGGGGCTACGAGCAGTACTTC. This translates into CASSSTGTGGYEQYF.

Here the CDR3 DNA reads TGCAGCGTTGCGAGGGCGAACATGAACACTGAAGCTTTCTTT. Its translation: CSVARANMNTEAFF. The chain uses TRBV29-1 and TRBJ1-1, with D uncertain. The CDR3 is 14 amino acids. Per germline, CDR1 SQVTM and CDR2 ANQGSEA. V was cut by 4 bases and J by 0 bases, with 12 bases left in between.

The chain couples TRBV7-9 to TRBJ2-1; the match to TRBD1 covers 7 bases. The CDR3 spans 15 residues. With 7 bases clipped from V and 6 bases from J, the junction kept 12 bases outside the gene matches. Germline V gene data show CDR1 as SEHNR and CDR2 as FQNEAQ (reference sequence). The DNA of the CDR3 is TGTGCCAGCATCCTTACAGGGGTAGTAATCAATGAGCAGTTCTTC. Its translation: CASILTGVVINEQFF.

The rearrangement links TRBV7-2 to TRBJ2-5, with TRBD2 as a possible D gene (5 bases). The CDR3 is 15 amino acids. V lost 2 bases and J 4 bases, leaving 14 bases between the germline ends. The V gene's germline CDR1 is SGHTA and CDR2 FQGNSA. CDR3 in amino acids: CASSLNHGRAETQYF. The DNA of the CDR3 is TGTGCCAGCAGCTTAAACCACGGGCGGGCAGAGACCCAGTACTTC.

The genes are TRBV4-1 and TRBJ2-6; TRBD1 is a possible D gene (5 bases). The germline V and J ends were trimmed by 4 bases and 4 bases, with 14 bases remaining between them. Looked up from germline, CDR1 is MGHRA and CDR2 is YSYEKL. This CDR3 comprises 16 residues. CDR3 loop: CASSRRGSEGANVLTF. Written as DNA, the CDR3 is TGCGCCAGCAGCCGAAGGGGCTCCGAAGGGGCCAACGTCCTGACTTTC.

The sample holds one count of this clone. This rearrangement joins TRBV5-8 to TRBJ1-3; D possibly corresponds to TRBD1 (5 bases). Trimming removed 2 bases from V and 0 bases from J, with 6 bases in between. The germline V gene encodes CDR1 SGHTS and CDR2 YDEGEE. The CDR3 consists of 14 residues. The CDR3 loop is CASSFTGSGNTIYF. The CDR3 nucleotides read TGTGCCAGCAGCTTCACAGGCTCTGGAAACACCATATATTTT.

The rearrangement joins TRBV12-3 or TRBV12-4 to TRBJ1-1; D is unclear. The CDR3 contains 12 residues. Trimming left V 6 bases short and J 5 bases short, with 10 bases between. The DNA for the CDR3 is TGTGCCAGCAGCCCTTCTCCTACTGAAGCTTTCTTT. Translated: CASSPSPTEAFF.

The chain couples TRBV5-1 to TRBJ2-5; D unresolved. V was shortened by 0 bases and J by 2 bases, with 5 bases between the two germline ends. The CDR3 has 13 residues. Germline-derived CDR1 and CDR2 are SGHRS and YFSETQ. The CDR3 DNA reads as TGCGCCAGCAGCTTGGGCAGGCAAGAGACCCAGTACTTC. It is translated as CASSLGRQETQYF. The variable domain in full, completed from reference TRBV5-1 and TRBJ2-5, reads KAGVTQTPRYLIKTRGQQVTLSCSPISGHRSVSWYQQTPGQGLQFLFEYFSETQRNKGNFPGRFSGRQFSNSRSEMNVSTLELGDSALYLCASSLGRQETQYFGPGTRLLVL.

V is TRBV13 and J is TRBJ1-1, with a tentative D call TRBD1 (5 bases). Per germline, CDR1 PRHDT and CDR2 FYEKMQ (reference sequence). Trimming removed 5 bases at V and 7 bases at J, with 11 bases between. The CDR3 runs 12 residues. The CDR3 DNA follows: TGTGCCAGCAGCCGAACGGGGGGTGAAGCTTTCTTT. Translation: CASSRTGGEAFF.

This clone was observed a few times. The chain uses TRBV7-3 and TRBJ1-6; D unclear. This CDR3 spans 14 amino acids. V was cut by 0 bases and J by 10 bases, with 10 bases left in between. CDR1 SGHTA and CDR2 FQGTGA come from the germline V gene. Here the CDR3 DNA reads TGTGCCAGCAGCTTAACAGGCCGGGGATCACCCCTCCACTTT. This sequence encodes CASSLTGRGSPLHF.

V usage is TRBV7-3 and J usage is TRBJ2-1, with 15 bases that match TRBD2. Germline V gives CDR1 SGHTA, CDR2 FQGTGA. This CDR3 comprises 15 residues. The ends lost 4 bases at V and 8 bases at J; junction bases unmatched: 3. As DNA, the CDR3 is TGTGCCAGCAGCTACGGACTAGCGGGAGGGGATGAGCAGTTCTTC. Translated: CASSYGLAGGDEQFF. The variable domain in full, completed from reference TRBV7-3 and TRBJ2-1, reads GAGVSQTPSNKVTEKGKYVELRCDPISGHTALYWYRQSLGQGPEFLIYFQGTGAADDSGLPNDRFFAVRPEGSVSTLKIQRTERGDSAVYLCASSYGLAGGDEQFFGPGTRLTVL.

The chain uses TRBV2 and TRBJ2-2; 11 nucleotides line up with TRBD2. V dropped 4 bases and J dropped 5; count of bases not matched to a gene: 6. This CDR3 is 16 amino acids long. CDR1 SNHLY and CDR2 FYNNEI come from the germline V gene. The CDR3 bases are TGTGCCAGCAGTGCACTAGCGGGAGAGTTGACCGGGGAGCTGTTTTTT. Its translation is CASSALAGELTGELFF.

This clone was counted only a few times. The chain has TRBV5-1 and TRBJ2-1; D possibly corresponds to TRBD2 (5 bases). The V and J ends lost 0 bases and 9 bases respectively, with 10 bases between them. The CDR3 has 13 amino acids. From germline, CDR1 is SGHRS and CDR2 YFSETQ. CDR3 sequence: CASSLVPSGEQFF. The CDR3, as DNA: TGCGCCAGCAGCTTGGTCCCGAGCGGTGAGCAGTTCTTC.

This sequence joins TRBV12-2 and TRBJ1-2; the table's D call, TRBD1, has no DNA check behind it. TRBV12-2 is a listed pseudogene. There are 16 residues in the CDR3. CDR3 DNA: TGTGCAAGTCGCTTAAAGGAAGGACAGGGGCCGGGTGGCTACACCTTC. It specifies CASRLKEGQGPGGYTF.

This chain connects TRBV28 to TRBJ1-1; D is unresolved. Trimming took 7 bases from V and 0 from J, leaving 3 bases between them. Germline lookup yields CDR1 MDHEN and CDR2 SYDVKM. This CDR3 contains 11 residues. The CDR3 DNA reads TGTGCCAGCAACATGAACACTGAAGCTTTCTTT. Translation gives CASNMNTEAFF.

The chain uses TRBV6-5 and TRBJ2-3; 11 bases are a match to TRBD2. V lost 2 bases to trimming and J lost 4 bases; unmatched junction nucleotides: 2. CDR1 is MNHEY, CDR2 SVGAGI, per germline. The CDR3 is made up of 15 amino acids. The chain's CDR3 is CASSYIAGGADTQYF. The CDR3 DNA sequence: TGTGCCAGCAGTTACATAGCGGGAGGGGCAGATACGCAGTATTTT.

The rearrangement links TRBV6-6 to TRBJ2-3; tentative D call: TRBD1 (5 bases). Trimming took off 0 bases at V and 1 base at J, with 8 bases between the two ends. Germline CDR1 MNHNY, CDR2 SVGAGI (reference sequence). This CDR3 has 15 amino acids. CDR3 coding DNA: TGTGCCAGCAGTTACTCATGGGGCGGCACAGATACGCAGTATTTT. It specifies CASSYSWGGTDTQYF.

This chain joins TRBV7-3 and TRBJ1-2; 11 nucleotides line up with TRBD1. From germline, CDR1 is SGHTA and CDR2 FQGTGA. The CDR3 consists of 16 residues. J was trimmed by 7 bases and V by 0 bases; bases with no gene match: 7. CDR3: CASSLTGTGGRGGYTF. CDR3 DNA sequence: TGTGCCAGCAGCTTAACAGGGACAGGGGGGCGAGGTGGCTACACCTTC.

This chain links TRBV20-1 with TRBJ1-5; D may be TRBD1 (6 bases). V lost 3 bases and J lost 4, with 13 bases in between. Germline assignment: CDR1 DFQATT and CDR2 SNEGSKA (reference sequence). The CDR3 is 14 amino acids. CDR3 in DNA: TGCAGTGCTAGTTGGGGGCGCAGGAATCAGCCCCAGCATTTT. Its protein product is CSASWGRRNQPQHF.